This is a list of T cell receptor beta chains from one sample in a study of graft-versus-host responses after intestinal transplantation. Repertoires were generated with immunoSEQ multiplex PCR, while TCRdb's copy carries only in-frame clones and drops some. The sample shows approximately 54,000 clones, about 90% of them seen only once. Specimen: PBMCs, collected around 95 weeks after intestinal transplant. The receptor set was obtained from a human patient who received an intestinal transplant, so some T cells may come from the graft donor. CDR3s include the opening cysteine and the closing phenylalanine or tryptophan. Fields, in order: CDR3 DNA, CDR3 protein, J gene, V gene, D gene, clone size. A D gene is named only where the DNA matches it firmly. A clone size is listed for some rows: how often the clone was seen (once, few, many), or a class if it is expanded.

cdr3_nt: TGTGCCAGCAGCGTGGACAGAAATCAGCCCCAGCATTTT
cdr3_aa: CASSVDRNQPQHF
j_call: TRBJ1-5
v_call: TRBV11-3
d_call: -
clone_size: -

cdr3_nt: TGCGCCAGCAGCCAAGGCAAAAGCGGGGGGCGCTCCTACGAGCAGTACTTC
cdr3_aa: CASSQGKSGGRSYEQYF
j_call: TRBJ2-7
v_call: TRBV4-1
d_call: TRBD2
clone_size: -

cdr3_nt: TGTGCCAGCAGCTTATCAGGGGAAGCTTTCTTT
cdr3_aa: CASSLSGEAFF
j_call: TRBJ1-1
v_call: TRBV11-3
d_call: -
clone_size: few

cdr3_nt: TGTGCCAGCAGTGAAGCCCCGCCCAGGGATCCCAACTCCTATGGCTACACCTTC
cdr3_aa: CASSEAPPRDPNSYGYTF
j_call: TRBJ1-2
v_call: TRBV2
d_call: -
clone_size: -

cdr3_nt: TGTGCCAGCAGTGAACGAGGACTCTCTGGAAACACCATATATTTT
cdr3_aa: CASSERGLSGNTIYF
j_call: TRBJ1-3
v_call: TRBV25-1
d_call: -
clone_size: -

cdr3_nt: TGCGCCAGCAGCCAACAGGACAGCGACTACGAGCAGTACTTC
cdr3_aa: CASSQQDSDYEQYF
j_call: TRBJ2-7
v_call: TRBV4-1
d_call: -
clone_size: once

cdr3_nt: TGTGCCAGCAGTTTAGGTAGACTTCACACTGAAGCTTTCTTT
cdr3_aa: CASSLGRLHTEAFF
j_call: TRBJ1-1
v_call: TRBV6-5
d_call: -
clone_size: -

cdr3_nt: TGTGCCAGCAGTCCTCTAGCGGGGGGGCCAGAGACCCAGTACTTC
cdr3_aa: CASSPLAGGPETQYF
j_call: TRBJ2-5
v_call: TRBV6-1
d_call: TRBD2
clone_size: -

cdr3_nt: TGTGCCAGCAGCTTAGTTCCCTACGAGCAGTACTTC
cdr3_aa: CASSLVPYEQYF
j_call: TRBJ2-7
v_call: TRBV7-6
d_call: -
clone_size: -

cdr3_nt: TGTGCCAGCAGCTTAATCTGGGGCAATCAGCCCCAGCACTTT
cdr3_aa: CASSLIWGNQPQHF
j_call: TRBJ1-5
v_call: TRBV7-3
d_call: -
clone_size: -

cdr3_nt: TGTGCCAGCAGCTTAACAGATTCACAGGGGGCAGTTGGCTACACCTTC
cdr3_aa: CASSLTDSQGAVGYTF
j_call: TRBJ1-2
v_call: TRBV7-2
d_call: TRBD1
clone_size: -

cdr3_nt: TGCGCCAGCTACGGGCTGAGGGATTCACCCCTCCACTTT
cdr3_aa: CASYGLRDSPLHF
j_call: TRBJ1-6
v_call: TRBV10-2
d_call: -
clone_size: -

cdr3_nt: TGTGCCAGCAGCTTAGATGGGGGCGACGGAAACACCATATATTTT
cdr3_aa: CASSLDGGDGNTIYF
j_call: TRBJ1-3
v_call: TRBV7-9
d_call: -
clone_size: -

cdr3_nt: TGTGCCAGCAGCCGGGACAGACCGAATGAAAAACTGTTTTTT
cdr3_aa: CASSRDRPNEKLFF
j_call: TRBJ1-4
v_call: TRBV2
d_call: TRBD1
clone_size: -

cdr3_nt: TGTGCCAGCAGCTTGGGGCGGTGGAACACTGAAGCTTTCTTT
cdr3_aa: CASSLGRWNTEAFF
j_call: TRBJ1-1
v_call: TRBV5-6
d_call: -
clone_size: -

cdr3_nt: TGTGCCAGCAGCACGGGGGCTCCAGAAGCTTTCTTT
cdr3_aa: CASSTGAPEAFF
j_call: TRBJ1-1
v_call: TRBV7-9
d_call: -
clone_size: -

cdr3_nt: TGCGCCAGCAGCTTGGTCGGCGATTTCAGACACGGAAACACCATATATTTT
cdr3_aa: CASSLVGDFRHGNTIYF
j_call: TRBJ1-3
v_call: TRBV5-1
d_call: -
clone_size: -

cdr3_nt: TGTGCCAGCGTAAGACAGACAATTGACTATGGCTACACCTTC
cdr3_aa: CASVRQTIDYGYTF
j_call: TRBJ1-2
v_call: TRBV2
d_call: -
clone_size: once

cdr3_nt: TGTGCCAGCAGTGGAATCAGCCAGGTCCAGCCCCAGCATTTT
cdr3_aa: CASSGISQVQPQHF
j_call: TRBJ1-5
v_call: TRBV6-1
d_call: -
clone_size: -

cdr3_nt: TGTGCCAGTAGCGAAATGGGTGGGGGAATTGGTTCACCCCTCCACTTT
cdr3_aa: CASSEMGGGIGSPLHF
j_call: TRBJ1-6
v_call: TRBV19
d_call: -
clone_size: few

cdr3_nt: TGTGCCAGCAGCTCTCAGACAGGGTCGGTAACAGATACGCAGTATTTT
cdr3_aa: CASSSQTGSVTDTQYF
j_call: TRBJ2-3
v_call: TRBV9
d_call: TRBD1
clone_size: -

cdr3_nt: TGTGCCAGCAGCTTAGTCCCCAAAGTATCTGGAAACACCATATATTTT
cdr3_aa: CASSLVPKVSGNTIYF
j_call: TRBJ1-3
v_call: TRBV7-8
d_call: -
clone_size: -

cdr3_nt: TGTGCCAGCAGCTTAGCCCGTGGGGGACAGGAAGCTTTCTTT
cdr3_aa: CASSLARGGQEAFF
j_call: TRBJ1-1
v_call: TRBV7-2
d_call: TRBD1
clone_size: -

cdr3_nt: TGTGCCAGCAGTCCGGGGACAGCTAGCTCCTATAATTCACCCCTCCACTTT
cdr3_aa: CASSPGTASSYNSPLHF
j_call: TRBJ1-6
v_call: TRBV28
d_call: TRBD1
clone_size: -

cdr3_nt: TGTGCCAGTAGTATGAGGGGATCTGTCAGAGAGGTGAACACTGAAGCTTTCTTT
cdr3_aa: CASSMRGSVREVNTEAFF
j_call: TRBJ1-1
v_call: TRBV19
d_call: -
clone_size: -

cdr3_nt: TGTGCCAGCAGTTCCGGGACAGGGGGCCTCGAGCAGTACTTC
cdr3_aa: CASSSGTGGLEQYF
j_call: TRBJ2-7
v_call: TRBV27
d_call: TRBD1
clone_size: -

cdr3_nt: TGTGCCAGCAGCTTGGGCGTAGGCTCGGGGGACACTGAAGCTTTCTTT
cdr3_aa: CASSLGVGSGDTEAFF
j_call: TRBJ1-1
v_call: TRBV5-6
d_call: -
clone_size: -

cdr3_nt: TGTGCCATCAGTCCTCCGGGAGGGACCGGGGAGCTGTTTTTT
cdr3_aa: CAISPPGGTGELFF
j_call: TRBJ2-2
v_call: TRBV10-3
d_call: TRBD2
clone_size: -

cdr3_nt: TGTGCCAGCAGTTCCCAGGGTCCCCAAGAGACCCAGTACTTC
cdr3_aa: CASSSQGPQETQYF
j_call: TRBJ2-5
v_call: TRBV6-5
d_call: -
clone_size: -

cdr3_nt: TGTGCCAGCAGCTTGGGCGGAGATACGCAGTATTTT
cdr3_aa: CASSLGGDTQYF
j_call: TRBJ2-3
v_call: TRBV5-4
d_call: -
clone_size: -

cdr3_nt: TGTGCCAGTAGTATGGGATCAGTATGGGGGGAGGGAACTGAAGCTTTCTTT
cdr3_aa: CASSMGSVWGEGTEAFF
j_call: TRBJ1-1
v_call: TRBV19
d_call: -
clone_size: -

cdr3_nt: TGTGCCAGCAGCCCGGCTAGCTTGGGGTCGTCGGATACGCAGTATTTT
cdr3_aa: CASSPASLGSSDTQYF
j_call: TRBJ2-3
v_call: TRBV11-3
d_call: -
clone_size: -

cdr3_nt: TGCGCCAGCAGCCCCCTGGGTGGGACAGGGCTGGATGAGCAGTACTTC
cdr3_aa: CASSPLGGTGLDEQYF
j_call: TRBJ2-7
v_call: TRBV5-1
d_call: TRBD1
clone_size: -

cdr3_nt: TGTGCCAGCAGCTTAACGAGGAATTCACCCCTCCACTTT
cdr3_aa: CASSLTRNSPLHF
j_call: TRBJ1-6
v_call: TRBV7-2
d_call: -
clone_size: -

cdr3_nt: TGCAGCGTTGGGGATGTGACAGGGGGCGGCCGGTACGAAGCTTTCTTT
cdr3_aa: CSVGDVTGGGRYEAFF
j_call: TRBJ1-1
v_call: TRBV29-1
d_call: TRBD1
clone_size: -

cdr3_nt: TGTGCCAGCAGGTCGGGACAGGGGTACAATGAGCAGTTCTTC
cdr3_aa: CASRSGQGYNEQFF
j_call: TRBJ2-1
v_call: TRBV2
d_call: TRBD1
clone_size: -

cdr3_nt: TGCGCCAGCAGCTTGCGGATTAACGGGACAGCCGACAACTGGCAGTTCTTC
cdr3_aa: CASSLRINGTADNWQFF
j_call: TRBJ2-1
v_call: TRBV5-1
d_call: TRBD1
clone_size: -

cdr3_nt: TGTGCCAGCAGCATAAAGGGTTCGTACAATGAGCAGTTCTTC
cdr3_aa: CASSIKGSYNEQFF
j_call: TRBJ2-1
v_call: TRBV9
d_call: -
clone_size: -

cdr3_nt: TGTGCCAGCAGTGCAGGCTCAAACACCGGGGAGCTGTTTTTT
cdr3_aa: CASSAGSNTGELFF
j_call: TRBJ2-2
v_call: TRBV7-3
d_call: -
clone_size: few

cdr3_nt: TGCGCCAGCAGCCCCCTCGTCAGACAAGAGACCCAGTACTTC
cdr3_aa: CASSPLVRQETQYF
j_call: TRBJ2-5
v_call: TRBV10-2
d_call: -
clone_size: -

cdr3_nt: TGTGCCAGCAGCTTAGGATGGACGAACACTGAAGCTTTCTTT
cdr3_aa: CASSLGWTNTEAFF
j_call: TRBJ1-1
v_call: TRBV7-2
d_call: -
clone_size: -

cdr3_nt: TGTGCCAGCAGCCAAGATCCGTTGAACACTGAAGCTTTCTTT
cdr3_aa: CASSQDPLNTEAFF
j_call: TRBJ1-1
v_call: TRBV14
d_call: -
clone_size: -

cdr3_nt: TGTGCCAGCTCACCAAGGAGTGGGGGGGGCATCCACAATGAGCAGTTCTTC
cdr3_aa: CASSPRSGGGIHNEQFF
j_call: TRBJ2-1
v_call: TRBV18
d_call: -
clone_size: -

cdr3_nt: TGCAGTGCCAGTCTAGGCGAGACCCAGTACTTC
cdr3_aa: CSASLGETQYF
j_call: TRBJ2-5
v_call: TRBV20-1
d_call: -
clone_size: -

cdr3_nt: TGTGCCAGCAGCCAAGACCGGGGATCACCCCTCCACTTT
cdr3_aa: CASSQDRGSPLHF
j_call: TRBJ1-6
v_call: TRBV7-6
d_call: -
clone_size: -

cdr3_nt: TGTGCCAGCTCCAAGCGGGGGGGCGACACCGGGGAGCTGTTTTTT
cdr3_aa: CASSKRGGDTGELFF
j_call: TRBJ2-2
v_call: TRBV18
d_call: TRBD2
clone_size: -

cdr3_nt: TGTGCCAGCAGCACCCCCCCAGGGAGCTATGGCTACACCTTC
cdr3_aa: CASSTPPGSYGYTF
j_call: TRBJ1-2
v_call: TRBV7-3
d_call: -
clone_size: -

cdr3_nt: TGCAGCGTTGAAGGGAAGGATGGATCCCACACTGAAGCTTTCTTT
cdr3_aa: CSVEGKDGSHTEAFF
j_call: TRBJ1-1
v_call: TRBV29-1
d_call: -
clone_size: -

cdr3_nt: TGTGCCAGCAGCCTTGAGCACCCCTCCTATAATTCACCCCTCCACTTT
cdr3_aa: CASSLEHPSYNSPLHF
j_call: TRBJ1-6
v_call: TRBV7-9
d_call: -
clone_size: -

cdr3_nt: TGCGCCAGCAGCCAAGTGTCAACTAATCAGCCCCAGCATTTT
cdr3_aa: CASSQVSTNQPQHF
j_call: TRBJ1-5
v_call: TRBV4-1
d_call: -
clone_size: -

cdr3_nt: TGTGCCAGCAGCTTGCGGGGAACAGGGAAAGGGACCCAGTACTTC
cdr3_aa: CASSLRGTGKGTQYF
j_call: TRBJ2-5
v_call: TRBV5-6
d_call: -
clone_size: -

cdr3_nt: TGTGCCAGCAGTTACGAGGTGGGGAGGGCAGATACGCAGTATTTT
cdr3_aa: CASSYEVGRADTQYF
j_call: TRBJ2-3
v_call: TRBV6-6
d_call: TRBD2
clone_size: -

cdr3_nt: TGTGCCAGCAGCCACGCGCGAAGGCGCCCCTACGAGCAGTACTTC
cdr3_aa: CASSHARRRPYEQYF
j_call: TRBJ2-7
v_call: TRBV16
d_call: -
clone_size: -

cdr3_nt: TGTGCCAGCAGTTTATTTGTCCCAGATACGCAGTATTTT
cdr3_aa: CASSLFVPDTQYF
j_call: TRBJ2-3
v_call: TRBV27
d_call: -
clone_size: -

cdr3_nt: TGTGCCAGCAGTTCCCAACAGTACAGGGCAGTCGACGAGCAGTACTTC
cdr3_aa: CASSSQQYRAVDEQYF
j_call: TRBJ2-7
v_call: TRBV6-6
d_call: -
clone_size: -

cdr3_nt: TGTGCCAGCAGCCGCCCCTCGGGACAGATCAATGAGCAGTTCTTC
cdr3_aa: CASSRPSGQINEQFF
j_call: TRBJ2-1
v_call: TRBV4-2
d_call: TRBD1
clone_size: -

cdr3_nt: TGTGCCAGCTCACCAGGGACGTGGGACTTCCTCACCTTC
cdr3_aa: CASSPGTWDFLTF
j_call: TRBJ1-2
v_call: TRBV18
d_call: -
clone_size: -

cdr3_nt: TGTGCCACCAGCAGTCTCACAGCGGGGGGGCGAGTGCAGTATTTT
cdr3_aa: CATSSLTAGGRVQYF
j_call: TRBJ2-3
v_call: TRBV15
d_call: TRBD2
clone_size: -

cdr3_nt: TGTGCCAGCAGCTTAGGCGACAGGGAAGTGAATGAGCAGTTCTTC
cdr3_aa: CASSLGDREVNEQFF
j_call: TRBJ2-1
v_call: TRBV7-3
d_call: TRBD1
clone_size: -

cdr3_nt: TGTGCCAGCTCAGCAGGGACCTCTGGAAACACCATATATTTT
cdr3_aa: CASSAGTSGNTIYF
j_call: TRBJ1-3
v_call: TRBV18
d_call: -
clone_size: -